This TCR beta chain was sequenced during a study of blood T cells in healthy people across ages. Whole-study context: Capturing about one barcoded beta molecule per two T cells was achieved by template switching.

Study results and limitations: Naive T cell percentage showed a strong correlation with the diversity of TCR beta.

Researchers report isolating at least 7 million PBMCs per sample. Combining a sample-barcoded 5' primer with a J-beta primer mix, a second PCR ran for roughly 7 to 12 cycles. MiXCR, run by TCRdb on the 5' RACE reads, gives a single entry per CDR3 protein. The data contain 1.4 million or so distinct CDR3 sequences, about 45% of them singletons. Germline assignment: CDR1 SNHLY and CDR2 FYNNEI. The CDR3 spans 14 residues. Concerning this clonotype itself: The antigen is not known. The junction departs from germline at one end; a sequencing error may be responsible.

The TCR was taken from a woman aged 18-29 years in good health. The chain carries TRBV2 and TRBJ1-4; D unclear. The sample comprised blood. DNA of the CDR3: TGTGCCGGCAGTGATGGAAGATATAATGAAAAACTGTTTTTT. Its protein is CAGSDGRYNEKLFF.